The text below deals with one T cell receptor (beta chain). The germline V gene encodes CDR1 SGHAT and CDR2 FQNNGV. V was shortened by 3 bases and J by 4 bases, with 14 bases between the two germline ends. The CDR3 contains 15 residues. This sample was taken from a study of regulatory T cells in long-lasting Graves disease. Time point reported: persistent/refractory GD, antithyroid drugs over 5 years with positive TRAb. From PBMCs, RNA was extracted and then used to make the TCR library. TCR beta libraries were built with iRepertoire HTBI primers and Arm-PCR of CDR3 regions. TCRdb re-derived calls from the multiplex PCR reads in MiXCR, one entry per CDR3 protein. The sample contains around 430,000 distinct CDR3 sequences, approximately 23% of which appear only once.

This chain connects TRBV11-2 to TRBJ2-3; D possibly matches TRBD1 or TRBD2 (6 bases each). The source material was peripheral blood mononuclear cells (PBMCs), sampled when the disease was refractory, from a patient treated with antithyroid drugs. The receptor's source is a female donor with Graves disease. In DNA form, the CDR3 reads TGTGCCAGCAGCTTTGAAAGGGGGGCCGCAGATACGCAGTATTTT. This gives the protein CASSFERGAADTQYF.